Presented here are 2 T cell receptor beta chains from one specimen sequenced in a study of follicular helper T cells after annual influenza vaccination. TCRdb's table, derived via immunoSEQ multiplex PCR, lists solely in-frame clones and lacks some. The data show 5,700 or so clones, roughly 80% seen once. Time point in this sample: 2015-2016 season, 7 days after influenza vaccination. Sequenced material: CXCR5+ CD38- circulating T follicular helper cells from blood, taken 7 days after influenza vaccination. Documented subset: circulating Tfh, non-naive CD4+CXCR5+PD-1+ (ICOS+CD38+ or ICOS-CD38-). The source is an adult who received the influenza vaccine.

CDR3 nucleotide sequence: TGCGCCAGCAGCTTGGCTCCGAGGGCTGGCAAAGAGACCCAGTACTTC. Amino acids: CASSLAPRAGKETQYF. The chain is built from TRBV5-1 and TRBJ2-5; the D gene is possibly TRBD2 (5 bases). V was cut by 0 bases and J by 3 bases, with 15 bases left in between. The length of the CDR3 is 16 residues. Germline-derived CDR1 and CDR2 are SGHRS and YFSETQ. The full variable domain, rest sourced from reference TRBV5-1 and TRBJ2-5, is KAGVTQTPRYLIKTRGQQVTLSCSPISGHRSVSWYQQTPGQGLQFLFEYFSETQRNKGNFPGRFSGRQFSNSRSEMNVSTLELGDSALYLCASSLAPRAGKETQYFGPGTRLLVL.

This chain uses TRBV5-1 with TRBJ2-1, with D tentatively TRBD2 (5 bases). Trimming stripped 4 bases from V and 2 bases from J, with 10 bases between. Germline assignment: CDR1 SGHRS and CDR2 YFSETQ. There are 14 residues in the CDR3. CDR3 amino acids: CASSPDFTYNEQFF. DNA for the CDR3: TGCGCCAGCAGCCCGGACTTTACCTACAATGAGCAGTTCTTC.